The rows below give T cell receptor beta chains drawn from one sample of a study of blood T cell repertoires in COVID-19. The protocol was immunoSEQ multiplex PCR, while the TCRdb copy is restricted to in-frame clones and leaves out a portion. The table has around 300,000 clones, around 89% seen once. Sequencing input: PBMCs or T cells enriched from blood (not recorded which). The receptors originated from a woman between 45 and 60 years old who had recovered from COVID-19. CDR3s include the opening cysteine and the closing phenylalanine or tryptophan.

J	length	V	CDR3
TRBJ1-4	15	TRBV30	CAWSVFGQGGEKLFF
TRBJ2-4	15	TRBV28	CASSLPDRAKNIQYF
TRBJ1-1	14	TRBV5-6	CASSLFGGDTEAFF
TRBJ1-6	16	TRBV5-1	CASSSSGGQRNSPLHF
TRBJ1-5	15	TRBV5-8	CASSFGTGGTQPQHF
TRBJ1-2	14	TRBV6-5	CASSYSAGAGGYTF
TRBJ1-5	16	TRBV6-4	CASTETDCLNNQPQHF
TRBJ2-6	17	TRBV27	CASSSRGGRSGANVLTF
TRBJ2-2	16	TRBV30	CAWSKGSGRLPGELFF
TRBJ1-3	15	TRBV5-1	CASKPGQALGNTIYF
TRBJ1-6	15	TRBV6-5	CASSYSRQGGSPLHF
TRBJ1-1	14	TRBV7-6	CASSQGTGNTEAFF
TRBJ2-2	15	TRBV28	CASSLRSQGIGELFF